This T cell receptor (beta chain) comes out of a study of blood T cell repertoires in COVID-19. Study-level information: Some COVID-19 samples were acute and others convalescent; all came from the United States, Italy and Spain. Sample material is recorded as cDNA or gDNA derived from T cells, B-cell-depleted T cells, or PBMCs.

Original analysis: The assay estimated nucleated cells by amplifying reference gene primers. The method was immunoSEQ multiplex PCR; TCRdb's version includes in-frame clones alone and lacks a portion of them. The D gene and trimming were derived from the DNA, and the V and J assignments and clone size from that table. The data hold 65,000 to 70,000 clones, with about four fifths observed a single time. The length of the CDR3 is 13 residues. The V gene lost 7 bases and the J gene lost 3 bases, with 12 bases spanning the gap. Germline V gene data show CDR1 as SNHLY and CDR2 as FYNNEI. This chain uses TRBV2 with TRBJ2-5, with D possibly matching TRBD2 (7 bases). The receptor's source is a human donor in a cohort sampled during active COVID-19. The sequencing sample was made of peripheral blood. The CDR3 loop reads CASKRGAEETQYF. As DNA, the CDR3 is TGTGCCAGCAAACGGGGGGCTGAAGAGACCCAGTACTTC.